This TCR beta chain was recorded in a study of Graves' ophthalmopathy and Graves' hyperthyroidism. As to this clonotype: The CDR3 does not close with the conserved phenylalanine or tryptophan, likely indicating a read error. Because the CDR3's place on the DNA is in doubt, the DNA is left out and the CDR3 is given as listed by TCRdb.

The study amplified TCR beta CDR3 regions using RNA transcripts. HTBI primers primed a first-round RT-PCR, and a second-round multiplex PCR followed. TCRdb re-called the multiplex PCR reads through MiXCR, storing one row per CDR3 protein. The table lists 450,000 to 600,000 distinct CDR3 sequences, about 35% of them singletons. Per the germline V gene, CDR1 is SGHTA and CDR2 is FQGNSA. The CDR3 region is 9 residues in length, termini included. The V gene is TRBV7-2, the J gene TRBJ1-1; the D segment call TRBD1 is taken from the table without a DNA check. The material sequenced was peripheral blood or thyroid tissue (not recorded which). This receptor was taken from an adult man with Graves' hyperthyroidism. This CDR3 reads CASSGTPFP.